These 28 T cell receptor beta chains were sequenced from one sample in a study of low-dose radiotherapy and immunotherapy resistance in tumors. TRAV- and TRBV-specific primers primed first-strand cDNA, covering alpha and beta chains. With a V-primer adapter and a constant-region primer, TCRs were amplified for around 21 PCR cycles. TCRdb called the reads again in MiXCR, with one record for every CDR3 protein. The sample holds 75,000 to 95,000 distinct CDR3 sequences, under 20% seen once. Time point indicated: before trial treatment. Sequences were derived from PBMCs, sampled before treatment. Receptors originate from a male donor with prostate cancer.

Comments on this clonotype: A read error is likely here: a far larger clone is one base away. This chain joins TRBV29-1 and TRBJ2-5; TRBD2 agrees at 10 bases. The germline V gene encodes CDR1 SQVTM and CDR2 ANQGSEA. With V trimmed by 2 bases and J by 11 bases, 17 bases remained unmatched. CDR3 length: 16 residues. DNA of the CDR3: TGCAGCGTTGAACGGCTAGCGGGAGTAATGGGCAATGAGCAGTACTTC. As protein: CSVERLAGVMGNEQYF.

Relative to its sample, this clonotype is medium-sized. The chain is built from TRBV4-2 and TRBJ2-5, with 15 bases lining up with TRBD2. V trimming: 4 bases; J trimming: 5 bases; junction bases outside the gene matches: 5. There are 16 residues in the CDR3. The V gene's germline CDR1 is LGHNA and CDR2 YNFKEQ. The chain's CDR3 is CASSPGLAGGPETQYF. For the CDR3, the DNA is TGTGCCAGCAGCCCTGGACTAGCGGGGGGGCCGGAGACCCAGTACTTC.

This clonotype was observed at least ten times. The chain joins TRBV4-1 to TRBJ1-2; possible D gene TRBD1, 5 bases. Germline loops: CDR1 MGHRA, CDR2 YSYEKL. Trimming shortened V by 4 bases and J by 3 bases, and 18 bases separated the two germline ends. This CDR3 comprises 16 residues. CDR3 amino acids: CASSPNLSGTDYGYTF. The CDR3 coding sequence is TGCGCCAGCAGCCCCAACTTGTCCGGGACGGACTATGGCTACACCTTC.

At least ten counts were recorded for this clonotype. J is TRBJ2-2 and V is TRBV4-1, with 7 bases matching TRBD1. The ends lost 5 bases at V and 5 bases at J; junction bases unmatched: 5. The CDR3 has 14 residues. Looked up from germline, CDR1 is MGHRA and CDR2 is YSYEKL. For the CDR3, the DNA is TGCGCCAGCAGCAAACTGACAGGGACCGGGGAGCTGTTTTTT. Protein sequence: CASSKLTGTGELFF.

This clonotype was found many times. The chain uses TRBV7-3 and TRBJ1-1; TRBD1 matches at 8 bases. CDR1 and CDR2 (germline): SGHTA, FQGTGA. With 4 bases clipped from V and 6 bases from J, the junction kept 4 bases outside the gene matches. The CDR3 is 13 amino acids. The DNA for the CDR3 is TGTGCCAGCAGCTACGGACAGGGATCTGAAGCTTTCTTT. It is translated as CASSYGQGSEAFF.

This clonotype was seen more than once but under ten times. This chain links TRBV5-4 with TRBJ1-1, with 7 bases that match TRBD1. Germline trimming cut 6 bases from V and 4 bases from J; bases unmatched to any gene: 6. The CDR3 has 13 amino acids. Germline V gives CDR1 SGHNT, CDR2 YYREEE (reference sequence). CDR3: CASKGAPVTEAFF. In DNA form, the CDR3 reads TGTGCCAGCAAGGGGGCGCCGGTCACTGAAGCTTTCTTT.

This clonotype was seen repeatedly, ten times or more. The rearrangement uses TRBV7-3 and TRBJ2-1; D unclear. CDR1 and CDR2 (germline): SGHTA, FQGTGA. CDR3 size: 13 residues. V lost 3 bases and J lost 8, with 11 bases in between. The DNA of the CDR3 is TGTGCCAGCAGCTTGGAACCTGGACATGAGCAGTTCTTC. It translates to CASSLEPGHEQFF.

As regards this clonotype: This may arise from a read error, as a much more abundant clone is one base away. The gene calls are TRBV24-1 and TRBJ1-1; 9 bases match TRBD1. CDR1 is KGHDR and CDR2 is SFDVKD in the germline V gene. This CDR3 region has 15 residues. CDR3 in amino acids: CASSDYRDRAPEAFF. The CDR3 DNA reads as TGTGCCAGCAGTGATTACCGGGACAGGGCGCCTGAAGCTTTCTTT.

This clonotype was detected many times. This chain uses TRBV7-6 with TRBJ2-1, with 7 bases fitting TRBD2. The CDR3 spans 15 residues. Germline V CDR1 and CDR2: SGHVS, FNYEAQ. Trimming removed 3 bases from V and 8 bases from J; junction bases left unmatched: 10. This CDR3 reads CASSLPPGGSHEQFF. The CDR3 nucleotides are TGTGCCAGCAGCTTGCCCCCGGGGGGTTCGCATGAGCAGTTCTTC.

The table lists this clonotype with many counts. The chain employs TRBV6-5 and TRBJ2-2, with 7 bases that match TRBD1. This CDR3 has 14 residues. Germline trimming cut 6 bases from V and 2 bases from J; bases unmatched to any gene: 3. Per germline, CDR1 MNHEY and CDR2 SVGAGI. CDR3 amino acids: CASRRTGNTGELFF. In DNA, the CDR3 is TGTGCCAGCAGAAGGACAGGAAACACCGGGGAGCTGTTTTTT.

This clonotype was detected ten times or more. CDR3 loop: CASSFGQDQPQHF. CDR3 nucleotide sequence: TGCGCCAGCAGCTTTGGCCAAGATCAGCCCCAGCATTTT. The J gene is TRBJ1-5, the V gene TRBV5-1, with no clear D. Trimming cost V 2 bases and J 5 bases, with 8 bases left between them. The CDR3 sequence is 13 residues long. CDR1 is SGHRS, CDR2 YFSETQ, per germline.

This clonotype was recorded many times. The chain links TRBV19 to TRBJ1-2; the D is unclear. Trimming left V 0 bases short and J 6 bases short, with 14 bases between. Per germline, CDR1 LNHDA and CDR2 SQIVND (reference sequence). CDR3 size: 15 residues. In DNA form, the CDR3 reads TGTGCCAGTAGTATAGATCCGAGACAAATCGATGGCTACACCTTC. This codes for CASSIDPRQIDGYTF.

This clonotype has at least ten counts. The chain couples TRBV5-5 to TRBJ2-5; 15 nucleotides line up with TRBD2. Germline CDR1 and CDR2: SGHKS and YYEKEE (reference sequence). The CDR3 runs to 19 residues. Trimming at V came to 6 bases and at J to 2 bases, leaving 14 bases not matched to a gene. The DNA for the CDR3 is TGTGCCAGCAATATCGGGGGGGGGACTAGCGGGGGGCTTCAAGAGACCCAGTACTTC. Its protein product is CASNIGGGTSGGLQETQYF. The entire variable domain, with the rest obtained from reference TRBV5-5 and TRBJ2-5, is as follows: DAGVTQSPTHLIKTRGQQVTLRCSPISGHKSVSWYQQVLGQGPQFIFQYYEKEERGRGNFPDRFSARQFPNYSSELNVNALLLGDSALYLCASNIGGGTSGGLQETQYFGPGTRLLVL.

Note on this clonotype: The limits of the CDR3 on the DNA are not certain, so only TCRdb's listed CDR3 is given. J is TRBJ2-2 and V is TRBV27; the listed D gene, TRBD1, was not tested against the DNA. The CDR3 is 18 amino acids in total, end residues counted. Germline CDR1 and CDR2: MNHEY and SMNVEV (reference sequence). CDR3 amino acids: CASSPPPDRSEIPGSCFF.

This clonotype was observed at least ten times. The chain couples TRBV2 to TRBJ1-2; D ambiguous. Germline V gene sequence: CDR1 SNHLY, CDR2 FYNNEI. Trimming left V 4 bases short and J 2 bases short, with 8 bases between. The CDR3 loop spans 13 amino acids. The chain's CDR3 is CASSVKENYGYTF. CDR3 sequence (DNA): TGTGCCAGCAGTGTGAAGGAGAACTATGGCTACACCTTC.

The chain carries TRBV14 and TRBJ2-1; no clear D. Germline assignment: CDR1 SGHDN and CDR2 FVKESK. V was cut by 0 bases and J by 7 bases, with 10 bases left in between. This CDR3 has 14 amino acids. CDR3 sequence: CASSQDFGGNEQFF. The DNA of the CDR3 is TGTGCCAGCAGCCAAGATTTTGGCGGTAATGAGCAGTTCTTC.

There are many counts of this clonotype. The CDR3 reads CASSPGGNTEAFF. DNA of the CDR3: TGTGCCAGCTCACCAGGGGGGAACACTGAAGCTTTCTTT. The J gene is TRBJ1-1, the V gene TRBV18, with a weak D call TRBD1 (5 bases). The V and J ends lost 2 bases and 1 base respectively, with 5 bases between them. Germline V gives CDR1 KGHSH, CDR2 LQKENI. The CDR3 runs 13 residues.

This clonotype was detected many times. The rearrangement uses TRBV20-1 and TRBJ2-3; D might be TRBD1 (6 bases). The CDR3 length is 16 residues. V gave up 3 bases and J gave up 0 bases, with 16 bases separating them. Germline V gives CDR1 DFQATT, CDR2 SNEGSKA (reference sequence). The CDR3: CSASTPGQKSTDTQYF. In nucleotides, the CDR3 is TGCAGTGCTAGCACCCCCGGACAGAAAAGCACAGATACGCAGTATTTT.

At least ten counts were recorded for this clonotype. The chain uses TRBV6-5 and TRBJ2-1; no definite D call. This CDR3 has 16 amino acids. Deletions cut 5 bases from V and 0 bases from J, with 14 bases between. CDR1 and CDR2 (germline): MNHEY, SVGAGI. CDR3 in amino acids: CASSVRPPSSYNEQFF. Here the CDR3 DNA reads TGTGCCAGCAGTGTTAGACCGCCTAGCTCCTACAATGAGCAGTTCTTC.

This clonotype appeared many times. This chain connects TRBV6-2 or TRBV6-3 to TRBJ2-7; 7 nucleotides line up with TRBD2. There are 16 residues in the CDR3. Germline V CDR1 and CDR2: MNHEY, SVGEGT. J lost 4 bases, V lost 0 bases, and 9 bases had no gene match. CDR3 nucleotides: TGTGCCAGCAGTTACTCTGAGCGGGACTCCATTTACGAGCAGTACTTC. Amino acid sequence: CASSYSERDSIYEQYF.

Written as DNA, the CDR3 is TGTGCCAGCAGCTTGGCTGGGCGGGGGGACACTGAAGCTTTCTTT. Translated: CASSLAGRGDTEAFF. The rearrangement uses TRBV5-4 and TRBJ1-1; D is perhaps TRBD1 (5 bases). Trimming pared 0 bases from V and 3 bases from J, leaving 12 bases between. The germline gives CDR1 SGHNT, CDR2 YYREEE (reference sequence). The CDR3 has 15 residues.

Ten or more counts support this clonotype. This chain links TRBV2 with TRBJ1-5, with TRBD1 identical over 8 bases. The V and J ends lost 5 bases and 7 bases, in that order; junction bases with no gene match: 7. Germline CDR1 is SNHLY and CDR2 is FYNNEI. This CDR3 comprises 14 residues. CDR3 protein: CASSQQDRAQPQHF. CDR3 coding DNA: TGTGCCAGCAGTCAACAGGACAGGGCCCAGCCCCAGCATTTT.

This clonotype showed up many times. This rearrangement joins TRBV6-5 to TRBJ2-3; the match to TRBD1 covers 7 bases. Trimming at V came to 4 bases and at J to 8 bases, leaving 9 bases not matched to a gene. There are 14 residues in the CDR3. The germline V gene has CDR1 MNHEY and CDR2 SVGAGI. CDR3 sequence reads: CASSSRQGWRTQYF. For the CDR3, the DNA is TGTGCCAGCAGTTCACGACAGGGATGGCGTACGCAGTATTTT.

This clonotype has at least ten counts. The chain links TRBV7-2 to TRBJ1-2, with D perhaps TRBD1 (5 bases). This CDR3 is built from 15 residues. V lost 1 base, J lost 8 bases, and 17 bases lay in between. Germline V lookup: CDR1 SGHTA, CDR2 FQGNSA. CDR3 loop: CASSLEPRVVIGYTF. CDR3 sequence (DNA): TGTGCCAGCAGCTTAGAACCCAGGGTAGTAATCGGCTACACCTTC.

The chain recombines TRBV6-2 or TRBV6-3 with TRBJ1-1; 9 nucleotides align to TRBD1. The CDR3 has 14 residues. V shed 7 bases, J shed 5 bases, and the junction held 8 bases outside the gene matches. Looked up from germline, CDR1 is MNHEY and CDR2 is SVGEGT. Here the CDR3 reads CASTEQGARTEAFF. In nucleotides, the CDR3 is TGTGCCAGCACCGAACAGGGGGCGCGTACTGAAGCTTTCTTT.

This clonotype occurred many times. The CDR3 is CASSLSADTQYF. CDR3 nucleotides: TGTGCCAGCAGCTTATCTGCAGATACGCAGTATTTT. This sequence joins TRBV7-9 and TRBJ2-3; D is undetermined. V was pared by 2 bases and J by 4 bases, with 4 bases between. This CDR3 comprises 12 residues. CDR1 and CDR2 from the germline V gene are SEHNR and FQNEAQ (reference sequence).

In regard to this clonotype: A far larger clone is one nucleotide away, so this likely arose from a read error. The rearrangement joins TRBV7-9 to TRBJ2-3; 12 bases match TRBD2. The trim removed 7 bases at V and 4 bases at J, leaving 12 bases unmatched. Germline-derived CDR1 and CDR2 are SEHNR and FQNEAQ (reference sequence). The CDR3 runs to 17 residues. The CDR3 here is CASIQASGGARADTQYF. CDR3 DNA: TGTGCCAGCATCCAAGCTAGCGGGGGGGCCAGGGCAGATACGCAGTATTTT.

The chain combines TRBV11-2 with TRBJ1-4, with D hard to call. The V gene's germline CDR1 is SGHAT and CDR2 FQNNGV. The V and J ends lost 1 base and 0 bases respectively, with 9 bases between them. This CDR3 region has 16 residues. This chain's CDR3 is CASSLVWPATNEKLFF. For the CDR3, the DNA is TGTGCCAGCAGCTTAGTATGGCCAGCAACTAATGAAAAACTGTTTTTT.